Detailed here is one TCR beta chain. The antigen remains unidentified. Described time point: baseline pretreatment blood. Treatment given: 15 Gy SBRT to primary tumor, nephrectomy 4 weeks later. Clear cell pathology was present in this patient's renal cell carcinoma. This entry belongs to a study of radiation and T cells in renal cell carcinoma. Across the study: Nephrectomy followed 15 Gy stereotactic body radiation by 4 weeks.

Overall study results and limits: Top tumor clonotypes rose in blood 2 weeks post-radiation, then contracted. Without pretreatment biopsies, baseline tumor clonotype presence was undetermined.

Deletions cut 5 bases from V and 3 bases from J, with 15 bases between. CDR3 length: 15 amino acids. CDR1 is SGHTA, CDR2 FQGTGA, per germline. Profiling relied on immunoSEQ multiplex PCR, and the TCRdb table lists in-frame clones only, not all of them. The sample lists approximately 120,000 clones; approximately 80% were seen once. The material sequenced was blood, taken from a patient whose treatment included radiotherapy and nephrectomy. This chain connects TRBV7-3 to TRBJ2-3, with a possible D match to TRBD2 (6 bases). The receptor was isolated from a woman aged 55-70 years with renal cell carcinoma. This CDR3 is CASSVSLAGTDTQYF. The DNA of the CDR3 is TGTGCCAGCAGCGTCAGCCTTGCGGGGACAGATACGCAGTATTTT.